This TCR beta chain was captured by sequencing in a study of blood T cell repertoires in COVID-19. V dropped 4 bases and J dropped 6; count of bases not matched to a gene: 3. CDR3 length: 15 amino acids. Per the germline V gene, CDR1 is SGHVS and CDR2 is FNYEAQ. Data came from immunoSEQ multiplex PCR; TCRdb stores just in-frame clones and leaves some out. The sample comprises fewer than 350,000 clones, approximately 90% of which are singletons, and 2% to 2.5% rests with the top ten. Material for sequencing was PBMCs or T cells enriched from blood (not recorded which). This sequence joins TRBV7-6 and TRBJ2-1; 13 bases match TRBD2. The source of this sequence is a woman aged 55-70 years in a cohort exposed to, infected with or recovered from COVID-19 (not recorded which). CDR3 DNA sequence: TGTGCCAGCAGCTCTGGACTAGCGGGGGCCAATGAGCAGTTCTTC. It specifies CASSSGLAGANEQFF. Variable domain in full (rest from reference TRBV7-6 and TRBJ2-1): GAGVSQSPRYKVTKRGQDVALRCDPISGHVSLYWYRQALGQGPEFLTYFNYEAQQDKSGLPNDRFSAERPEGSISTLTIQRTEQRDSAMYRCASSSGLAGANEQFFGPGTRLTVL.